What follows are 18 T cell receptor beta chains derived from one specimen sequenced in a study of Ad26.COV2.S vaccination and SARS-CoV-2 variants. The assay was immunoSEQ multiplex PCR, and TCRdb's table has in-frame clones only and misses some. The data hold approximately 300,000 clones, with about 82% observed a single time. Indicated treatment: 15 to 20 received Ad26.COV2.S at low or high dose, single or two shots; 5 received placebo; per-sample allocation not given. Repertoires come from day 63 after the first vaccine or placebo injection. The material was peripheral blood, obtained in a trial of Ad26.COV2.S vaccine versus placebo. Receptors were obtained from a person between 18 and 65 years old who received the Ad26.COV2.S COVID-19 vaccine or a placebo.

The chain couples TRBV13 to TRBJ2-7; D may be TRBD1 (6 bases). The CDR3 totals 14 residues. Trimming cost V 5 bases and J 13 bases, with 24 bases left between them. Germline V lookup: CDR1 PRHDT, CDR2 FYEKMQ (reference sequence). The CDR3 sequence is CASSARTEIRREYF. In DNA form, the CDR3 reads TGTGCCAGCAGCGCACGGACAGAGATCCGCCGGGAATACTTC.

This chain links TRBV5-1 with TRBJ1-1; D unclear. The CDR3 length is 16 residues. Trimming left V 6 bases short and J 0 bases short, with 18 bases between. Per germline, CDR1 SGHRS and CDR2 YFSETQ. The DNA of the CDR3 is TGCGCCAGCAAACGAGCGGTAGAGTTTATGAACACTGAAGCTTTCTTT. Protein sequence: CASKRAVEFMNTEAFF.

J is TRBJ1-3 and V is TRBV19; 11 bases are a match to TRBD1. From germline, CDR1 is LNHDA and CDR2 SQIVND (reference sequence). Trimming removed 6 bases from V and 2 bases from J; junction bases left unmatched: 9. CDR3 length: 17 residues. In nucleotides, the CDR3 is TGTGCCAGTAGCCCCGATAGGACAGGGGGCACTGGAAACACCATATATTTT. Encoded protein: CASSPDRTGGTGNTIYF.

This clone has more than one count but fewer than ten. In the same sample, other DNA sequences code for this CDR3. The rearrangement joins TRBV9 to TRBJ2-5; TRBD2 matches 11 bases. V was clipped by 0 bases and J by 4 bases; unmatched bases: 8. Germline V gene lookup returns CDR1 SGDLS and CDR2 YYNGEE. The CDR3 has 17 residues. This CDR3 is CASSVGASGGRGETQYF. The CDR3 DNA reads TGTGCCAGCAGCGTAGGGGCTAGCGGGGGGCGAGGAGAGACCCAGTACTTC.

This chain connects TRBV10-3 to TRBJ2-7; D remains unclear. The V and J ends lost 8 bases and 0 bases respectively, with 11 bases between them. The CDR3 is 13 residues long. Looked up from germline, CDR1 is ENHRY and CDR2 is SYGVKD. This CDR3 is CAISSPDSYEQYF. In DNA, the CDR3 is TGTGCCATCTCCTCCCCAGACTCCTACGAGCAGTACTTC.

The CDR3 loop reads CATIEQGVNQPQHF. As DNA, the CDR3 is TGTGCCACCATAGAACAGGGCGTTAATCAGCCCCAGCATTTT. The chain has TRBV6-5 and TRBJ1-5, with D maybe TRBD1 (6 bases). The CDR3 length is 14 residues. Germline assignment: CDR1 MNHEY and CDR2 SVGAGI. V was cut by 10 bases and J by 4 bases, with 17 bases left in between.

The J gene is TRBJ1-1, the V gene TRBV6-2 or TRBV6-3; D is undetermined. Looked up from germline, CDR1 is MNHEY and CDR2 is SVGEGT. V was trimmed by 2 bases and J by 2 bases, leaving 18 bases between them. This CDR3 is 17 amino acids long. CDR3 sequence: CASSYPPSTRSNTEAFF. CDR3 in DNA: TGTGCCAGCAGTTACCCACCATCGACGAGGAGCAACACTGAAGCTTTCTTT.

This chain links TRBV5-8 with TRBJ1-2; D is ambiguous. From germline, CDR1 is SGHTS and CDR2 YDEGEE. V shed 0 bases and J shed 8 bases, with 17 bases lying between them. This CDR3 has 15 residues. As DNA, the CDR3 is TGTGCCAGCAGCTTGGGGATGGACGTCAGACGCGGCTACACCTTC. Translating gives CASSLGMDVRRGYTF. The whole variable domain, filled in from reference TRBV5-8 and TRBJ1-2, reads EAGVTQSPTHLIKTRGQQATLRCSPISGHTSVYWYQQALGLGLQFLLWYDEGEERNRGNFPPRFSGRQFPNYSSELNVNALELEDSALYLCASSLGMDVRRGYTFGSGTRLTVV.

The chain employs TRBV10-3 and TRBJ2-3, with 12 bases matching TRBD1. CDR1 is ENHRY and CDR2 is SYGVKD in the germline V gene. With V trimmed by 10 bases and J by 2 bases, 10 bases remained unmatched. The CDR3 covers 16 residues. CDR3 sequence: CATTGTGGVLTDTQYF. CDR3 nucleotide sequence: TGTGCCACAACCGGGACAGGGGGCGTTCTCACAGATACGCAGTATTTT.

This chain links TRBV7-2 with TRBJ2-4, with D hard to call. Trimming removed 5 bases at V and 7 bases at J, with 12 bases between. The CDR3 has 13 amino acids. CDR1 and CDR2 from the germline V gene are SGHTA and FQGNSA. The CDR3 DNA follows: TGTGCCAGCAGCCCACAGAAAGGGAACATTCAGTACTTC. Translation: CASSPQKGNIQYF.

This clone was recorded once. This chain joins TRBV6-5 and TRBJ1-2; D is unresolved. The CDR3 consists of 14 residues. Trimming shortened V by 0 bases and J by 4 bases, and 9 bases separated the two germline ends. Looked up from germline, CDR1 is MNHEY and CDR2 is SVGAGI. The CDR3 sequence is CASSYSTDPYGYTF. CDR3 nucleotide sequence: TGTGCCAGCAGTTACTCAACAGACCCCTATGGCTACACCTTC.

The chain couples TRBV18 to TRBJ2-7; D might be TRBD1 (6 bases). This CDR3 spans 17 amino acids. The V end lost 3 bases, the J end lost 0 bases, and 18 bases lay between the germline ends. Germline CDR1 reads KGHSH; CDR2 reads LQKENI. The DNA for the CDR3 is TGTGCCAGCTCACCGAGCAGCAGAAGGACAGCCTCCTACGAGCAGTACTTC. Translated, it gives CASSPSSRRTASYEQYF.

The chain employs TRBV7-9 and TRBJ1-2; D is perhaps TRBD1 (5 bases). The CDR3 is made up of 14 amino acids. Trimming cost V 0 bases and J 4 bases, with 9 bases left between them. Germline values: CDR1 SEHNR, CDR2 FQNEAQ (reference sequence). The CDR3 region has the DNA TGTGCCAGCAGCTTAGCTGGGGCTCTCTATGGCTACACCTTC. This sequence encodes CASSLAGALYGYTF.

This chain connects TRBV7-2 to TRBJ1-1; 8 bases are shared with TRBD1. The J segment lost 8 bases and the V segment lost 1 base, leaving 6 bases of the junction unmatched. The CDR3 spans 14 residues. Germline V gene lookup returns CDR1 SGHTA and CDR2 FQGNSA. The CDR3 coding sequence is TGTGCCAGCAGCTTAGATCGAAGGACAGGGGAAGCTTTCTTT. Translating it yields CASSLDRRTGEAFF.

This sequence joins TRBV4-3 and TRBJ2-2; D is perhaps TRBD2 (5 bases). Germline V lookup: CDR1 LGHNA, CDR2 YSLEER. Deletions cut 3 bases from V and 5 bases from J, with 13 bases between. The CDR3 extends over 15 amino acids. The CDR3 bases are TGCGCCAGCAGCCAGGGTATTGGGAGAACCGGGGAGCTGTTTTTT. Translating it yields CASSQGIGRTGELFF.

This rearrangement joins TRBV10-3 to TRBJ1-1; possibly TRBD1 for D (5 bases). The V gene's germline CDR1 is ENHRY and CDR2 SYGVKD. Deletions cut 6 bases from V and 1 base from J, with 9 bases between. CDR3 length: 13 residues. Written as DNA, the CDR3 is TGTGCCATCAGCGGGGGGGGGAACACTGAAGCTTTCTTT. This encodes CAISGGGNTEAFF.

As DNA, the CDR3 is TGTGCCAGCAGCTTGGAAGGGGTCCAGGTCATGGAGCAGTACTTC. Its translation: CASSLEGVQVMEQYF. The V gene is TRBV5-6, the J gene TRBJ2-7; a weak D match, TRBD1 (5 bases). The CDR3 spans 15 residues. The V end lost 0 bases, the J end lost 7 bases, and 17 bases lay between the germline ends. Germline V CDR1 and CDR2: SGHDT, YYEEEE.

The genes are TRBV3-1 (or the pseudogene TRBV3-2) and TRBJ1-1; D is uncertain. There are 12 residues in the CDR3. The germline gives CDR1 LGHDT, CDR2 YNNKEL (reference sequence). Trimming stripped 4 bases from V and 1 base from J, with 4 bases between. The CDR3 DNA is TGTGCCAGCAGCCCTAAGAACACTGAAGCTTTCTTT. As protein: CASSPKNTEAFF.